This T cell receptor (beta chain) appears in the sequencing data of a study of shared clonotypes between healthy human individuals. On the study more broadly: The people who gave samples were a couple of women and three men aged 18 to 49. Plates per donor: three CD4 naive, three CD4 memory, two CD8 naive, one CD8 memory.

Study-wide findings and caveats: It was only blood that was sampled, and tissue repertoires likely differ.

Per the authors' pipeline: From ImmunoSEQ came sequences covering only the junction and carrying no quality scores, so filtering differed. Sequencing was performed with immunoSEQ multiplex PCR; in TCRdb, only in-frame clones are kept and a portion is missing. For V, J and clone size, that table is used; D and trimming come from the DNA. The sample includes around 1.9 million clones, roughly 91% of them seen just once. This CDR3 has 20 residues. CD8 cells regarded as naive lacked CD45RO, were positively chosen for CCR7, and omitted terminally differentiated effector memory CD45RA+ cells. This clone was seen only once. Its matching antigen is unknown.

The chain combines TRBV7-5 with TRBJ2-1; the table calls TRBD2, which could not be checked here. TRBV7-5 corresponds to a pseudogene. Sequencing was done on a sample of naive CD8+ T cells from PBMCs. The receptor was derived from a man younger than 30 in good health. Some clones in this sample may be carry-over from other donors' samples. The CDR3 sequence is CARSLVRGTSGRAGGNEQFF. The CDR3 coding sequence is TGTGCCAGAAGCTTAGTTCGCGGGACTAGCGGGAGGGCCGGCGGGAATGAGCAGTTCTTC.